This entry is about one T cell receptor beta chain. Distinct nucleotide sequences in the sample also encode this CDR3. Seattle's enrolled individuals joined amid active infection and were then monitored longitudinally. Per the original data handling: How many nucleated cells were present was estimated from reference gene primer amplification. Generated by immunoSEQ multiplex PCR, the TCRdb table keeps only in-frame clones and is missing some. D and trimming were read from the DNA, whereas the V and J calls and clone size are those reported in that table. The sample shows roughly 570,000 clones, 85% to 90% of them seen only once. The sample originates from a study of blood T cell repertoires in COVID-19. Overall study: The United States, Italy and Spain supplied acute and convalescent COVID-19 samples. PBMCs, B-cell-depleted T cells, or T cells were the source of the cDNA or gDNA that made up the material.

This CDR3 has 13 residues. Trimming removed 0 bases at V and 7 bases at J, with 7 bases between. CDR1 is MRHNA and CDR2 is SNTAGT in the germline V gene. The sample comprised peripheral blood. This receptor was identified in a woman between 45 and 65 years old with COVID-19, enrolled during active disease. The J gene is TRBJ2-1, the V gene TRBV6-4, with D hard to call. For the CDR3, the DNA is TGTGCCAGCAGTGACTCATCCAGGAATGAGCAGTTCTTC. It translates to CASSDSSRNEQFF.